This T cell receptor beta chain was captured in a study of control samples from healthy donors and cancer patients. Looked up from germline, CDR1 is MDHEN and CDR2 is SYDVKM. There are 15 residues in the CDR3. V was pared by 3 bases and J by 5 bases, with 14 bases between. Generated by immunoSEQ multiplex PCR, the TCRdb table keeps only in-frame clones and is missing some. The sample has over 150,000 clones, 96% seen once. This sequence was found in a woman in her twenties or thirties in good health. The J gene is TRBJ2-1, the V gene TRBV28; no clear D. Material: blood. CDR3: CASSFSIFDHNEQFF. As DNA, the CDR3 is TGTGCCAGCAGTTTCTCAATCTTCGACCACAATGAGCAGTTCTTC.